This TCR beta chain appears in the sequencing data of a study of T cell responses to AZD1222 COVID-19 vaccine. The V end lost 5 bases, the J end lost 4 bases, and 9 bases lay between the germline ends. Germline V gene data show CDR1 as KGHSH and CDR2 as LQKENI. The CDR3 has 12 amino acids. Assay used: immunoSEQ multiplex PCR; TCRdb lists only in-frame clones, some missing. The table shows 120,000 to 150,000 clones, with 85% to 95% occurring only once. On this clone itself: Its specificity is unknown.

Study observations and caveats: Spike-wide coverage was observed for vaccine-associated CD4 TCRs, with dominant responses at 160-218 and 743-854. Most donors were white British, females outnumbered males, and clonal diversity was possibly underestimated.

The material sequenced was peripheral blood, taken on day 0 of MenACWY control vaccination. The gene calls are TRBV18 and TRBJ2-7; D ambiguous. The receptor was isolated from an adult in good health. The CDR3 loop reads CASSSPIYEQYF. The DNA for the CDR3 is TGTGCCAGCTCATCCCCGATTTACGAGCAGTACTTC.